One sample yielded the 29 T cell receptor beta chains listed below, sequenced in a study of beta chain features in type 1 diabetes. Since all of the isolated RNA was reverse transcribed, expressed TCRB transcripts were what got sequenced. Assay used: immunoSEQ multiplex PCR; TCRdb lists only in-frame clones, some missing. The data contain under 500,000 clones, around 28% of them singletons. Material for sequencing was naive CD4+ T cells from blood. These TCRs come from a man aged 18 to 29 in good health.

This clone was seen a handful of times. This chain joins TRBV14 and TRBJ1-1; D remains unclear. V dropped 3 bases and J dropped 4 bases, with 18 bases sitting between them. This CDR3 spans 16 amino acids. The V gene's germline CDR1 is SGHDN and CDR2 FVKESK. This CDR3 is CASSQMSVSRFTEAFF. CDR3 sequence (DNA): TGTGCCAGCAGCCAGATGAGTGTCAGCCGGTTCACTGAAGCTTTCTTT. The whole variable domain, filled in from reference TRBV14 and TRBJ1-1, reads EAGVTQFPSHSVIEKGQTVTLRCDPISGHDNLYWYRRVMGKEIKFLLHFVKESKQDESGMPNNRFLAERTGGTYSTLKVQPAELEDSGVYFCASSQMSVSRFTEAFFGQGTRLTVV.

The CDR3 region is CATSREPPLPRYF. CDR3 nucleotides: TGTGCCACCAGCAGAGAACCTCCCCTCCCCAGATACTTC. The chain recombines TRBV15 with TRBJ2-5, with D unclear. Germline loops: CDR1 LNHNV, CDR2 YYDKDF (reference sequence). The ends were cut back, 0 bases at V and 14 bases at J, with 16 bases in the middle. The CDR3 totals 13 residues.

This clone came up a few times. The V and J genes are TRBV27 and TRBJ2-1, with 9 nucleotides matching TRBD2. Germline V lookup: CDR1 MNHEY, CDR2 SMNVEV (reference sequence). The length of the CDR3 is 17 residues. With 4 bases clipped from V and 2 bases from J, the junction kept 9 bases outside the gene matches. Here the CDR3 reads CASSWVGGRAPYNEQFF. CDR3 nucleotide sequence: TGTGCCAGCAGTTGGGTTGGCGGGAGGGCCCCCTACAATGAGCAGTTCTTC.

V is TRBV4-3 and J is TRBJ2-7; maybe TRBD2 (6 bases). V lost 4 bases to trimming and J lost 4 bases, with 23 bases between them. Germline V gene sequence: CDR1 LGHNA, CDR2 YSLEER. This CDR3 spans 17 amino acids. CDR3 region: CASSRKKTDPRGYEQYF. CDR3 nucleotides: TGCGCCAGCAGCCGGAAGAAGACCGACCCGCGGGGATACGAGCAGTACTTC.

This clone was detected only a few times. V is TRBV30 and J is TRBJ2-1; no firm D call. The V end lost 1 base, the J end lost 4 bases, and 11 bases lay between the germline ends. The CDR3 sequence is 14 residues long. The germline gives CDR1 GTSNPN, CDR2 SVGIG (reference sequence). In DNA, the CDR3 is TGTGCCTGGAGTGCCGCCTCAGGTTACAATGAGCAGTTCTTC. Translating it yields CAWSAASGYNEQFF.

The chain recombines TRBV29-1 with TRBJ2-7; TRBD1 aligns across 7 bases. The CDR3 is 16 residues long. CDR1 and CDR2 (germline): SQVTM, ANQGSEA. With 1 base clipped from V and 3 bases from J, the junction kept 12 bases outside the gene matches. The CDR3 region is CSVEALRQGWGYEQYF. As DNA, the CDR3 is TGCAGCGTTGAAGCTCTTCGACAGGGATGGGGCTACGAGCAGTACTTC.

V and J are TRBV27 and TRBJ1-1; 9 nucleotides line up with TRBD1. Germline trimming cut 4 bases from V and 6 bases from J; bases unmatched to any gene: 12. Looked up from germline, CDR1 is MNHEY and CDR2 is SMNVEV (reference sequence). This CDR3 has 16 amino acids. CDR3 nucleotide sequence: TGTGCCAGCAGTTCCCCCGCTCGGGACAGGGCTGCTGAAGCTTTCTTT. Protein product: CASSSPARDRAAEAFF.

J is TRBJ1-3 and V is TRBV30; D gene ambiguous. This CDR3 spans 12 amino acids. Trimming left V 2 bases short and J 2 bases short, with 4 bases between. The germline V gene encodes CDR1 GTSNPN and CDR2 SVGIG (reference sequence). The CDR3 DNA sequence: TGTGCCTGGAGTCAGGCTGGAAACACCATATATTTT. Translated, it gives CAWSQAGNTIYF.

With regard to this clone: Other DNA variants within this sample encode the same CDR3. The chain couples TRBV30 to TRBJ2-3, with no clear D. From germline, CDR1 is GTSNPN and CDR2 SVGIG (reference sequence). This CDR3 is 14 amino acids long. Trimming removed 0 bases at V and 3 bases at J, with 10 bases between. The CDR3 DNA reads TGTGCCTGGAGTGTTGGCGGAGTAACAGATACGCAGTATTTT. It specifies CAWSVGGVTDTQYF.

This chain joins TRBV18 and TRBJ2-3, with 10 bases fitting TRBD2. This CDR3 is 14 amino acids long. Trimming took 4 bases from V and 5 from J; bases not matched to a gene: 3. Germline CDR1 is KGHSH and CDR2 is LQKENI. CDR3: CASSRGLAEDTQYF. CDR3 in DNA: TGTGCCAGCTCACGCGGACTAGCGGAAGATACGCAGTATTTT. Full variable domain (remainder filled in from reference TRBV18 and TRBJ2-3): NAGVMQNPRHLVRRRGQEARLRCSPMKGHSHVYWYRQLPEEGLKFMVYLQKENIIDESGMPKERFSAEFPKEGPSILRIQQVVRGDSAAYFCASSRGLAEDTQYFGPGTRLTVL.

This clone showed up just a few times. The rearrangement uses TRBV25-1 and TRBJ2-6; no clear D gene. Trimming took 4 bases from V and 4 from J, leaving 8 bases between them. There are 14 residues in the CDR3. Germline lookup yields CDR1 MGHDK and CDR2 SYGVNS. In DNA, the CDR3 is TGTGCCAGCAGTGGGACGGTCGGGGCCAACGTCCTGACTTTC. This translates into CASSGTVGANVLTF. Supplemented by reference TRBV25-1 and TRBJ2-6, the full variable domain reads EADIYQTPRYLVIGTGKKITLECSQTMGHDKMYWYQQDPGMELHLIHYSYGVNSTEKGDLSSESTVSRIRTEHFPLTLESARPSHTSQYLCASSGTVGANVLTFGAGSRLTVL.

In DNA, the CDR3 is TGTGCCAGCAGCTTGGCCCCGAGAGGATACACCTTC. Its translation is CASSLAPRGYTF. The gene calls are TRBV5-4 and TRBJ1-2; unclear D gene. In germline, CDR1 is SGHNT, CDR2 YYREEE (reference sequence). The CDR3 has 12 residues. V lost 0 bases and J lost 11, with 11 bases in between.

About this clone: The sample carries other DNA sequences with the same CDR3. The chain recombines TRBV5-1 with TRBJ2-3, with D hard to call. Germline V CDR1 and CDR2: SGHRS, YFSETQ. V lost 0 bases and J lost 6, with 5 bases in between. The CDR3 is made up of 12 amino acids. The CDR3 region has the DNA TGCGCCAGCAGCTTGGAGACCGATACGCAGTATTTT. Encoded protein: CASSLETDTQYF.

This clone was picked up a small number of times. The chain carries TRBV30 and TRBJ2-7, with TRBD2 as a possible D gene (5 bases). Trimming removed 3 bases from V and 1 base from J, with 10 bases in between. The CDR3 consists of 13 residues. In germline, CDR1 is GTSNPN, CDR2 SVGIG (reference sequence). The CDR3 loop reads CAWRPPGSYEQYF. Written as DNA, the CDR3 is TGTGCCTGGAGGCCCCCGGGGTCCTACGAGCAGTACTTC.

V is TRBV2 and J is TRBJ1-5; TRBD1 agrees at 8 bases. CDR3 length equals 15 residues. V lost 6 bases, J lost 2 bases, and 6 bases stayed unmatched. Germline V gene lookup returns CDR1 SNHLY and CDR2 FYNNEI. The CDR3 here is CASRTTGGGNQPQHF. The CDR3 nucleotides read TGTGCCAGCAGGACAACAGGGGGGGGCAATCAGCCCCAGCATTTT.

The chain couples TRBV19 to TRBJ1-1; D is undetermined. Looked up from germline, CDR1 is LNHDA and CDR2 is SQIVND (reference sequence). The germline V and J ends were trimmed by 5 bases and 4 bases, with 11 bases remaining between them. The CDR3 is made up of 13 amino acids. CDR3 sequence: CASSSQAFTEAFF. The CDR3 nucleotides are TGTGCCAGTAGTTCCCAGGCTTTCACTGAAGCTTTCTTT. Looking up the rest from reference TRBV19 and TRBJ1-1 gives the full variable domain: DGGITQSPKYLFRKEGQNVTLSCEQNLNHDAMYWYRQDPGQGLRLIYYSQIVNDFQKGDIAEGYSVSREKKESFPLTVTSAQKNPTAFYLCASSSQAFTEAFFGQGTRLTVV.

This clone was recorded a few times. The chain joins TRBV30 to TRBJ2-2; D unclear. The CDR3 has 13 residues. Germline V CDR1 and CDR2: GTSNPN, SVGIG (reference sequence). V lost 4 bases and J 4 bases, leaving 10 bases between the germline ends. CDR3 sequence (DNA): TGTGCCTGGAACCAGCGAACCACCGGGGAGCTGTTTTTT. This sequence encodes CAWNQRTTGELFF. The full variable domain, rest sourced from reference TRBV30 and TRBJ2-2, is SQTIHQWPATLVQPVGSPLSLECTVEGTSNPNLYWYRQAAGRGLQLLFYSVGIGQISSEVPQNLSASRPQDRQFILSSKKLLLSDSGFYLCAWNQRTTGELFFGEGSRLTVL.

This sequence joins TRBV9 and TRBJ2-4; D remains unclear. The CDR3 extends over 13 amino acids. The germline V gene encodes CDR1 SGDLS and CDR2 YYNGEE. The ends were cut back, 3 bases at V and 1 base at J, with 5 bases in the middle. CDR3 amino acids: CASSGGAKNIQYF. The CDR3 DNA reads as TGTGCCAGCAGCGGGGGTGCCAAAAACATTCAGTACTTC.

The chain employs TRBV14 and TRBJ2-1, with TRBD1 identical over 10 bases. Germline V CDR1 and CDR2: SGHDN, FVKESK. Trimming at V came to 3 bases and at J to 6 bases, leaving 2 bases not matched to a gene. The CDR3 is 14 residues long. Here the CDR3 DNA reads TGTGCCAGCAGCCACCGGACAGGGGGCAATGAGCAGTTCTTC. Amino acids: CASSHRTGGNEQFF.

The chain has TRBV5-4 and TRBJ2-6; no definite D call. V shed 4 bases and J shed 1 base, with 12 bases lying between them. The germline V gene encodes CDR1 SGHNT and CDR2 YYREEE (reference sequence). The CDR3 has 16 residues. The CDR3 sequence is CASSPSLWSGANVLTF. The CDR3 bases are TGTGCCAGCAGCCCGAGCTTGTGGTCTGGGGCCAACGTCCTGACTTTC.

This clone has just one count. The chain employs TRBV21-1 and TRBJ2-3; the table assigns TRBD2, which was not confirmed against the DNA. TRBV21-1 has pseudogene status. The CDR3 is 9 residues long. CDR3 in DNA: TGTGCCAGCAGCAAAGCTAGGTATTTT. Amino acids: CASSKARYF.

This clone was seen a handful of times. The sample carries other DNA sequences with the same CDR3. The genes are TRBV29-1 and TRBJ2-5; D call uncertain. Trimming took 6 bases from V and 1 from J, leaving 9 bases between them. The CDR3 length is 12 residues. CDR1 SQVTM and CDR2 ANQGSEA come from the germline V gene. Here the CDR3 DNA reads TGCAGCGTCGATAAGCCCCAAGAGACCCAGTACTTC. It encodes CSVDKPQETQYF.

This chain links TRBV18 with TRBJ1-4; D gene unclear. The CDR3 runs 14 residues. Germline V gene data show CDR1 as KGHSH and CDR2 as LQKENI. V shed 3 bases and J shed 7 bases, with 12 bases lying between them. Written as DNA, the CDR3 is TGTGCCAGCTCACCTGGACGGCGGGGTGAAAAACTGTTTTTT. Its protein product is CASSPGRRGEKLFF.

The CDR3, as DNA: TGTGCCAGCAGTTCGGACCGGCCGGGGAAGCAGTATTTT. This translates into CASSSDRPGKQYF. This chain joins TRBV28 and TRBJ2-3; D may be TRBD2 (5 bases). The CDR3 loop spans 13 amino acids. Trimming left V 4 bases short and J 11 bases short, with 16 bases between. Germline CDR1 reads MDHEN; CDR2 reads SYDVKM. Looking up the rest from reference TRBV28 and TRBJ2-3 gives the full variable domain: DVKVTQSSRYLVKRTGEKVFLECVQDMDHENMFWYRQDPGLGLRLIYFSYDVKMKEKGDIPEGYSVSREKKERFSLILESASTNQTSMYLCASSSDRPGKQYFGPGTRLTVL.

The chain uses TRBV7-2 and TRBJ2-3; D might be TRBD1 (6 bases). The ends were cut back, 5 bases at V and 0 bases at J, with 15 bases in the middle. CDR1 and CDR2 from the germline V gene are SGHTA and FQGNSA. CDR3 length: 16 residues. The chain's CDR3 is CASSPSVDRSTDTQYF. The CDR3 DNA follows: TGTGCCAGCAGCCCGTCCGTCGACAGGAGCACAGATACGCAGTATTTT. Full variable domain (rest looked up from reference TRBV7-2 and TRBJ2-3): GAGVSQSPSNKVTEKGKDVELRCDPISGHTALYWYRQSLGQGLEFLIYFQGNSAPDKSGLPSDRFSAERTGGSVSTLTIQRTQQEDSAVYLCASSPSVDRSTDTQYFGPGTRLTVL.

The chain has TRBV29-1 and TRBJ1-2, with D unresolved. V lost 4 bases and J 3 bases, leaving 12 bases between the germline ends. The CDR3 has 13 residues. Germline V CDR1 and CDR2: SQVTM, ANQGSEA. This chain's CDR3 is CSVGVAIDYGYTF. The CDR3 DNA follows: TGCAGCGTTGGGGTAGCTATTGACTATGGCTACACCTTC.

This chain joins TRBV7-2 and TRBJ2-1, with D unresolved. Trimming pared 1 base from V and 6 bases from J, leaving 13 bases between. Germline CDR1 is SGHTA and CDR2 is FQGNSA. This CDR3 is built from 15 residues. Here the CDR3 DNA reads TGTGCCAGCAGCTTAGGGGCATCTGGCGGCAATGAGCAGTTCTTC. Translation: CASSLGASGGNEQFF.

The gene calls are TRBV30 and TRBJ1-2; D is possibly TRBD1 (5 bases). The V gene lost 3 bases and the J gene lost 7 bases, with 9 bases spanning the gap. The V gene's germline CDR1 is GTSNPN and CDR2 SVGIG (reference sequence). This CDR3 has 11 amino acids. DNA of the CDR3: TGTGCCTGGAGGGTAGGGGCTGGCTACACCTTC. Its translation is CAWRVGAGYTF.

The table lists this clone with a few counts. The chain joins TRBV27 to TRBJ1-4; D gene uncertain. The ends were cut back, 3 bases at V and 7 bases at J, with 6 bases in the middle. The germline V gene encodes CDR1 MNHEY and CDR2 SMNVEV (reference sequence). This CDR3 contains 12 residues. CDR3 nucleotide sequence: TGTGCCAGCAGTTTTGTCGGTGAAAAACTGTTTTTT. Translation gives CASSFVGEKLFF.